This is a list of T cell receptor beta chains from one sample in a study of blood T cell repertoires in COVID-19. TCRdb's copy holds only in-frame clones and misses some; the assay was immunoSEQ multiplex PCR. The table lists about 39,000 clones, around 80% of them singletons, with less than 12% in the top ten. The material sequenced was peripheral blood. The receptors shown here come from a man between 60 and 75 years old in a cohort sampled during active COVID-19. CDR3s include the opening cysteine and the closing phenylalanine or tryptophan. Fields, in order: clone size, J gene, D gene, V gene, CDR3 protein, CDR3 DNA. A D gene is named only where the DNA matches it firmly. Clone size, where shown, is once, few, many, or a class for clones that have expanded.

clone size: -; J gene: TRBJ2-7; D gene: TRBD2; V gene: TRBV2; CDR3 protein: CASSGGSSSTGVEQYF; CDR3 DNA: TGTGCCAGCAGCGGGGGGAGTTCGAGCACCGGGGTCGAGCAGTACTTC
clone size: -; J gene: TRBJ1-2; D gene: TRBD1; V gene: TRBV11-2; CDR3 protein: CASSPGQGLYGYTF; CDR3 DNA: TGTGCCAGCAGCCCCGGACAGGGACTCTATGGCTACACCTTC
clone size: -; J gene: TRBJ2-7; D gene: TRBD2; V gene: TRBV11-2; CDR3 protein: CASTSLRTGLASYEQYF; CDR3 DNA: TGTGCCAGCACCTCACTTAGGACGGGACTAGCTAGCTACGAGCAGTACTTC
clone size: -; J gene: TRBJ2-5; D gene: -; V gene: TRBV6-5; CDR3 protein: CASRRTAQETQYF; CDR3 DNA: TGTGCCAGCCGTAGGACAGCGCAAGAGACCCAGTACTTC
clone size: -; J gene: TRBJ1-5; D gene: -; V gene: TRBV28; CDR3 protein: CASSAGVSNQPQHF; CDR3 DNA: TGTGCCAGCAGTGCCGGAGTTAGCAATCAGCCCCAGCATTTT
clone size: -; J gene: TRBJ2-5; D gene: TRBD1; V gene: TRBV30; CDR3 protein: CAWKGTAKETQYF; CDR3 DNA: TGTGCCTGGAAAGGGACAGCTAAAGAGACCCAGTACTTC
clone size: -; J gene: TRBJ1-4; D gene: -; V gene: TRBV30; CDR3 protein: CAWSVLGIEGEKLFF; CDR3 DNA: TGTGCCTGGAGTGTACTCGGGATTGAGGGTGAAAAACTGTTTTTT
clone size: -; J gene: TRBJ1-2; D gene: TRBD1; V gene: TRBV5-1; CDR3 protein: CASSLDPTGNYGYTF; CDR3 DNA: TGCGCCAGCAGCCTGGACCCGACAGGGAACTATGGCTACACCTTC
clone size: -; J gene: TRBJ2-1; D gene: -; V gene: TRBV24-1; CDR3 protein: CATSGATSYNEQFF; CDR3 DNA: TGTGCCACCAGTGGAGCGACCTCCTACAATGAGCAGTTCTTC
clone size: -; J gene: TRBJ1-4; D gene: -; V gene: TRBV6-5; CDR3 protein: CASSYDRSEKLFF; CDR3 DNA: TGTGCCAGCAGTTACGACCGGAGTGAAAAACTGTTTTTT
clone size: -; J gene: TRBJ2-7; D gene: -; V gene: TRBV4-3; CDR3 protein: CASSHTRGSYEQYF; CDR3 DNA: TGCGCCAGCAGCCACACCAGGGGCTCCTACGAGCAGTACTTC
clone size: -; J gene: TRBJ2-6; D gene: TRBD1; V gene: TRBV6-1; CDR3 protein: CASSVPTGTGGTGANVLTF; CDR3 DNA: TGTGCCAGCAGTGTTCCCACCGGGACAGGGGGTACTGGGGCCAACGTCCTGACTTTC
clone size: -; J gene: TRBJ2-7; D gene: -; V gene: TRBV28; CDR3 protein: CASSDAVYEQYF; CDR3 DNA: TGTGCCAGTTCAGACGCGGTCTACGAGCAGTACTTC
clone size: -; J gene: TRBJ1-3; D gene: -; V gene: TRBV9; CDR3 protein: CASSSVTGNTIYF; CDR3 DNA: TGTGCCAGCAGTTCGGTCACTGGAAACACCATATATTTT
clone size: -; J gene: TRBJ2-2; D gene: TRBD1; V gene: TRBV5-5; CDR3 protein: CASSLSGQGNTGELFF; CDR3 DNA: TGTGCCAGCAGCTTATCGGGACAGGGGAACACCGGGGAGCTGTTTTTT
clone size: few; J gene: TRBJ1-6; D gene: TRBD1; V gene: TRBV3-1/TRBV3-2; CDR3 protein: CASSLWTGGAGRGSPLHF; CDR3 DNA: TGTGCCAGCAGCCTCTGGACAGGGGGCGCTGGTAGGGGTTCACCCCTCCACTTT
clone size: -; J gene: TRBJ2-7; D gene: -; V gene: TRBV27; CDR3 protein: CASSVTFLSYEQYF; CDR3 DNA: TGTGCCAGCAGTGTCACTTTTCTCTCCTACGAGCAGTACTTC
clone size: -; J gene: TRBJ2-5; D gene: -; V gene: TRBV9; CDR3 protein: CASSVAPTGETQYF; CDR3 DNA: TGTGCCAGCAGCGTAGCCCCTACGGGGGAGACCCAGTACTTC
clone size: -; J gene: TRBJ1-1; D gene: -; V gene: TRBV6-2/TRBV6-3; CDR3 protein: CASSYSSEAEAFF; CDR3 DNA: TGTGCCAGCAGTTACTCTTCGGAGGCTGAAGCTTTCTTT
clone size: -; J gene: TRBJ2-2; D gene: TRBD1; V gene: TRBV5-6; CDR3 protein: CASSLRQGVGTGELFF; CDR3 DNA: TGTGCCAGCAGCTTGAGACAGGGCGTCGGCACCGGGGAGCTGTTTTTT
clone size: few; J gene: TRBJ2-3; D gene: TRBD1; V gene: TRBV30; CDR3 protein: CAWSAGTGGTDTQYF; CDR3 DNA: TGTGCCTGGAGTGCCGGGACAGGGGGCACAGATACGCAGTATTTT
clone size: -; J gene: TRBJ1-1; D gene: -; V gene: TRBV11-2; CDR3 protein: CASSRGGILEAFF; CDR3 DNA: TGTGCCAGCAGCCGGGGGGGGATACTTGAAGCTTTCTTT